This T cell receptor beta chain comes out of a study of cytomegalovirus exposure and HLA in healthy donors. Study context: Within an early data release were tens of millions of unique TCRs drawn from HLA-typed donors.

PCR amplification relied on 60 Vbeta primers (plus 13 Jbeta primers). Assay: immunoSEQ multiplex PCR; the TCRdb copy retains only in-frame clones and omits some. The table records fewer than 120,000 clones, 76% of them present only once. The CDR3 extends over 18 amino acids. Germline V gene lookup returns CDR1 MGHRA and CDR2 YSYEKL. Trimming left V 1 base short and J 1 base short, with 19 bases between. The sequence came from a man younger than 45 in good health and CMV-seropositive. Input material: PBMCs. The genes are TRBV4-1 and TRBJ2-5, with a tentative D call TRBD1 (5 bases). CDR3 DNA: TGCGCCAGCAGCCAAGGGTCGTTGGGGCCCGGGTTCCAAGAGACCCAGTACTTC. It encodes CASSQGSLGPGFQETQYF.